This TCR beta chain was recovered during a study of CD8 T cells in Susac syndrome. Remarks on this clonotype: What it binds is unknown. The DNA is left out, because the CDR3 cannot be placed on it with certainty; the CDR3 is given as TCRdb lists it.

General study points: The study recognized that the number of individuals in its TCR sequencing and HLA analysis was relatively small.

Random hexamers served to reverse transcribe roughly 0.5 to 1 ug RNA. Using its own MiXCR run on the immunoSEQ multiplex PCR reads, TCRdb lists one record per CDR3 protein. The data show approximately 68,000 distinct CDR3 sequences, just under 95% seen once. TEMRA cells were FACS-enriched, unlike CD8+ and CD4+ T cells, which were negatively isolated. The CDR3 sequence runs 17 residues, both termini included. Per the germline V gene, CDR1 is SGHDT and CDR2 is YYEEEE. The V call is TRBV5-6, the J call TRBJ1-1; whether TRBD1, the table's D call, matches the DNA was not checked. The clonotype originates from a human donor with multiple sclerosis. The sequenced material came from CD8+ T cells from PBMCs. This chain's CDR3 is CASSLFGAGVGNTEAFF.